What follows is one TCR beta chain and its context. Its target is unknown. The CDR3 is 15 amino acids. Germline lookup yields CDR1 SEHNR and CDR2 FQNEAQ (reference sequence). Trimming removed 1 base from V and 5 bases from J, with 15 bases in between. This entry belongs to a study of T cell clonotyping in hematopoietic cell transplantation. Turning to the study itself: Cytoreduction preceded collection of pretransplant recipient samples. Study outcomes and limitations: Few recipient clonotypes overlapped donors; over 95% were de novo at given depth. Cells were unsorted, so CD4 and CD8 contributions were not separated.

The time point here: recipient sample about 28 days before transplant, after cytoreduction. TCRdb's copy holds only in-frame clones and misses some; the assay was immunoSEQ multiplex PCR. The data contain roughly 20,000 clones, 86% of them singletons. This TCR was recovered from a man aged 45 to 65 with acute myeloid leukemia. Some clones in this sample may be carry-over from other donors' samples. V and J are TRBV7-9 and TRBJ2-7; D ambiguous. Sequences were derived from peripheral blood mononuclear cells, sampled before stem cell transplant. The CDR3 DNA is TGTGCCAGCAGCTTAGGCGGTTCCGGCAGGAACGAGCAGTACTTC. Encoded protein: CASSLGGSGRNEQYF. The whole variable domain, filled in from reference TRBV7-9 and TRBJ2-7, reads DTGVSQNPRHKITKRGQNVTFRCDPISEHNRLYWYRQTLGQGPEFLTYFQNEAQLEKSRLLSDRFSAERPKGSFSTLEIQRTEQGDSAMYLCASSLGGSGRNEQYFGPGTRLTVT.